This T cell receptor beta chain is from a study of B cell selection in AIRE deficiency. Conventional CD4 T cells were sorted as CD4+CD127+ cells. The germline V and J ends were trimmed by 5 bases and 5 bases, with 8 bases remaining between them. CDR3 length: 11 residues. CDR1 SQVTM and CDR2 ANQGSEA come from the germline V gene. Repertoires were generated with immunoSEQ multiplex PCR, while TCRdb's copy carries only in-frame clones and drops some. Of some 23,000 clones in the sample, 95% to 98% were seen once. The chain combines TRBV29-1 with TRBJ2-3; D unclear. Sequencing was done on a sample of conventional CD4+ T cells sorted from PBMCs. The receptor was derived from a human donor with AIRE deficiency. CDR3 in amino acids: CSVHTGDTQYF. CDR3 nucleotides: TGCAGCGTTCACACCGGAGATACGCAGTATTTT.